One sample yielded the 5 T cell receptor beta chains listed below, sequenced in a study of blood T cells in healthy people across ages. Primed by a sample-barcoded 5' primer and a J-beta primer mix, a second PCR proceeded for about 7 to 11 cycles. Each CDR3 protein is one row after TCRdb ran MiXCR on the 5' RACE reads. The sample yields 1.5 million to 2 million distinct CDR3 sequences, 28% seen once. Sample: blood. The receptor source for this set is a woman in her twenties or thirties in good health.

This clonotype was seen more than once but under ten times. The rearrangement uses TRBV20-1 and TRBJ2-7, with 9 bases identical to TRBD1. The CDR3 spans 15 residues. The V gene end was trimmed by 2 bases and the J gene end by 2 bases; junction bases not matched to a gene: 7. Germline V CDR1 and CDR2: DFQATT, SNEGSKA (reference sequence). The CDR3 nucleotides are TGCAGTGCTAGACCGCGGGACAGGGTTGCCTACGAGCAGTACTTC. Translated: CSARPRDRVAYEQYF.

J is TRBJ2-3 and V is TRBV15, with D perhaps TRBD2 (6 bases). The V end was cut by 0 bases, the J end by 6 bases, with 10 bases between. CDR1 LNHNV and CDR2 YYDKDF come from the germline V gene (reference sequence). This CDR3 is built from 14 residues. CDR3 residues: CATSREEGADTQYF. Here the CDR3 DNA reads TGTGCCACCAGCAGAGAGGAGGGCGCGGATACGCAGTATTTT.

This clonotype was counted only a few times. This chain uses TRBV10-3 with TRBJ2-1; 8 positions match TRBD2. The CDR3 consists of 15 residues. Trimming took 6 bases from V and 6 from J; bases not matched to a gene: 10. The V gene's germline CDR1 is ENHRY and CDR2 SYGVKD. CDR3 nucleotide sequence: TGTGCCATCAGCGGAACTAGCGGAGGGTTCAATGAGCAGTTCTTC. This translates into CAISGTSGGFNEQFF.

This clonotype was seen ten or more times. The V call is TRBV12-5, the J call TRBJ2-4; possible D gene TRBD2, 5 bases. With 6 bases removed from V and 3 bases from J, the gap between germline ends came to 12 bases. CDR3 length: 14 amino acids. Germline V gene sequence: CDR1 LGHNT, CDR2 FRNRAP. For the CDR3, the DNA is TGTGCTAGTGGGTCCGCCCGGGACAAAAACATTCAGTACTTC. Translating it yields CASGSARDKNIQYF.

This clonotype occurred a few times. V is TRBV28 and J is TRBJ2-7; D is possibly TRBD2 (7 bases). In germline, CDR1 is MDHEN, CDR2 SYDVKM. This CDR3 has 19 amino acids. V dropped 6 bases and J dropped 2 bases, with 29 bases sitting between them. The CDR3 region is CASSSTRFGGRGPPYEQYF. The CDR3 region has the DNA TGTGCCAGCAGCTCCACCCGATTTGGGGGGCGGGGGCCTCCCTACGAGCAGTACTTC. The full variable domain, completed using reference TRBV28 and TRBJ2-7, is DVKVTQSSRYLVKRTGEKVFLECVQDMDHENMFWYRQDPGLGLRLIYFSYDVKMKEKGDIPEGYSVSREKKERFSLILESASTNQTSMYLCASSSTRFGGRGPPYEQYFGPGTRLTVT.